Sequencing of this TCR beta chain was carried out in a study of blood T cell repertoires in COVID-19. Study-wide background: Samples came from the United States, Italy and Spain, spanning acute and convalescent COVID-19.

Participant age was 18 to 89 years, and participants resided in roughly 25 US areas. The method was immunoSEQ multiplex PCR; TCRdb's version includes in-frame clones alone and lacks a portion of them. This sample yields some 200,000 clones, of which approximately 78% are seen a single time; approximately 15% belongs to the top ten. The ends lost 4 bases at V and 3 bases at J; junction bases unmatched: 8. The CDR3 loop spans 16 amino acids. Germline V CDR1 and CDR2: MDHEN, SYDVKM. The sequence was collected from a woman aged 50 to 60 who had recovered from COVID-19. This rearrangement joins TRBV28 to TRBJ1-2, with TRBD1 identical over 10 bases. The sequenced sample consisted of PBMCs or T cells enriched from blood (not recorded which). The CDR3 DNA sequence: TGTGCCAGCAGTTCCGACTCTGGGACAGGGGACTATGGCTACACCTTC. Translated: CASSSDSGTGDYGYTF.